Included here is one T cell receptor beta chain sequence, with context. Its antigen is unidentified. Germline V CDR1 and CDR2: SNHLY, FYNNEI. This CDR3 spans 12 amino acids. V was clipped by 4 bases and J by 7 bases, with 10 bases between them. These data come from a study of T cell responses to AZD1222 COVID-19 vaccine. Study-wide background: Pooling of second doses given at about 4 or about 12 weeks was done. Whole-study findings and limits: Clonal diversity may have been underestimated, and the donors were mostly white British, with more females than males. Repertoire samples came only from after the peak T cell response. Targets within unmutated variant regions were reportedly found for nearly half of spike-specific TCRs.

The data were produced by immunoSEQ multiplex PCR, yet TCRdb's version contains in-frame clones alone and is incomplete. The table includes 200,000 to 300,000 clones, 85% to 95% detected once. Sequences were derived from peripheral blood, sampled on day 0 of AZD1222 vaccination. This sequence was found in an adult in good health. V gene TRBV2 combines with J gene TRBJ1-2, with D unresolved. The CDR3 region is CASSGPSPGYTF. The CDR3 coding sequence is TGTGCCAGCAGTGGACCATCGCCTGGCTACACCTTC.